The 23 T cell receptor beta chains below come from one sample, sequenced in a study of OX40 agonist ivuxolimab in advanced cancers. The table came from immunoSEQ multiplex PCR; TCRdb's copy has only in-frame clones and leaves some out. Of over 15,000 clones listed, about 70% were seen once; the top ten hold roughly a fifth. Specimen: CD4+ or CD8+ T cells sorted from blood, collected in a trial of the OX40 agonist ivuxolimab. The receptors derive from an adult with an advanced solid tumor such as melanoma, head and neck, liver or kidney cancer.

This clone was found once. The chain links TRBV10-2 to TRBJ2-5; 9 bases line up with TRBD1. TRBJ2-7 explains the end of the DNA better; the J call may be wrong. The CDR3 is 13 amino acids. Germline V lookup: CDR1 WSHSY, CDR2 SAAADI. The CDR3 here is CASTRDREYEQYF. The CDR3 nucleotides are TGCGCCAGCACCCGGGACAGGGAGTACGAGCAGTACTTC.

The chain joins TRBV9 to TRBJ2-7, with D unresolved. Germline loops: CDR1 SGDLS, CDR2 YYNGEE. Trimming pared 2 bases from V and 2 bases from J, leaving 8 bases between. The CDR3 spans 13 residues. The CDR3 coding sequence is TGTGCCAGCAGCGTCGGCGGAACCTACGAGCAGTACTTC. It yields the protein CASSVGGTYEQYF.

The DNA for the CDR3 is TGCGCCAGCAGCCTTCGGGGGGCCAGGGCTAATGAAAAACTGTTTTTT. Residues: CASSLRGARANEKLFF. The chain is built from TRBV5-1 and TRBJ1-4, with D possibly being TRBD1 (6 bases). Trimming took off 4 bases at V and 3 bases at J, with 16 bases between the two ends. Germline V gene data show CDR1 as SGHRS and CDR2 as YFSETQ. The CDR3 loop spans 16 amino acids.

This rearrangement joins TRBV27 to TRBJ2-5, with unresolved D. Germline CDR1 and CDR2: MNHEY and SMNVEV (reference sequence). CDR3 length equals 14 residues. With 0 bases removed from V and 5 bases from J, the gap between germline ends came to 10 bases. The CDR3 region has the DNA TGTGCCAGCAGTTTATCCGACATCCGGGAGACCCAGTACTTC. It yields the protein CASSLSDIRETQYF.

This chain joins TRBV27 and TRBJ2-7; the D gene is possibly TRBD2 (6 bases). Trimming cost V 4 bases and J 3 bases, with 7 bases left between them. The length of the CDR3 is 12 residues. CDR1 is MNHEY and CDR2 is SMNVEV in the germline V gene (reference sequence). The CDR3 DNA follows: TGTGCCAGCAGTTCCGGGGGCTACGAGCAGTACTTC. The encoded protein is CASSSGGYEQYF.

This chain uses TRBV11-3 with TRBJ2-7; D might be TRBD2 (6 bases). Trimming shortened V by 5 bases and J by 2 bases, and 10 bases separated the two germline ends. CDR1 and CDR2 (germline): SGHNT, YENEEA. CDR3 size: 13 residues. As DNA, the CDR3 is TGTGCCAGCAGCGCGCGGGGAACCTACGAGCAGTACTTC. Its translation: CASSARGTYEQYF.

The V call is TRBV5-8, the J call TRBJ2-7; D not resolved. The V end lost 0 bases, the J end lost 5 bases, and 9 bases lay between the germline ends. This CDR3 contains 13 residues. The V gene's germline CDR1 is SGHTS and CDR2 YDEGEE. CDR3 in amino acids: CASSLGTIHEQYF. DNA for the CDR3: TGTGCCAGCAGCTTGGGAACTATCCACGAGCAGTACTTC.

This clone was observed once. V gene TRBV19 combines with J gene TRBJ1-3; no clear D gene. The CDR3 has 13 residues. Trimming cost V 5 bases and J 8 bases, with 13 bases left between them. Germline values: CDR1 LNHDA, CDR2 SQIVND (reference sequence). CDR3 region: CASSVVLGDTIYF. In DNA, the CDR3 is TGTGCCAGTAGTGTCGTCCTCGGCGACACCATATATTTT.

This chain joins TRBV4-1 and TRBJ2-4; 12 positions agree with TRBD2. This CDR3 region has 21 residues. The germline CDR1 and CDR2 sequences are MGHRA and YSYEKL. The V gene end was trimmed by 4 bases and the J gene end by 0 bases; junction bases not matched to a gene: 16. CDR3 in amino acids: CASSPGGASGRGALAKNIQYF. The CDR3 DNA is TGCGCCAGCAGCCCGGGCGGGGCTAGCGGGAGGGGGGCCTTAGCCAAAAACATTCAGTACTTC.

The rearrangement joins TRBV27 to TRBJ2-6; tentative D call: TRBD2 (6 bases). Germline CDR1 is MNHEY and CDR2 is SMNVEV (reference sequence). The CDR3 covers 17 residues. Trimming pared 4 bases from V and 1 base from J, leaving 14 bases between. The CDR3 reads CASSSMPGASGANVLTF. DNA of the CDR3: TGTGCCAGCAGTTCCATGCCGGGAGCTTCTGGGGCCAACGTCCTGACTTTC. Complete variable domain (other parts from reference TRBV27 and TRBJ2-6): EAQVTQNPRYLITVTGKKLTVTCSQNMNHEYMSWYRQDPGLGLRQIYYSMNVEVTDKGDVPEGYKVSRKEKRNFPLILESPSPNQTSLYFCASSSMPGASGANVLTFGAGSRLTVL.

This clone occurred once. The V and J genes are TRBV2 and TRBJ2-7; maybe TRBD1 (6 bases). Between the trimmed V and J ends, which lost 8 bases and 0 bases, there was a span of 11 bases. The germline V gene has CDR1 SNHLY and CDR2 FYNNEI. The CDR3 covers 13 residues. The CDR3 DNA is TGTGCCAGCGGACAGACGGACTCCTACGAGCAGTACTTC. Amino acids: CASGQTDSYEQYF.

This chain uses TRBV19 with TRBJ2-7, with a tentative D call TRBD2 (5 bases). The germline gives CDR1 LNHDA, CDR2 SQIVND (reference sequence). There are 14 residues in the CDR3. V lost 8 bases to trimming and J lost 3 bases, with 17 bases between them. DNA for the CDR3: TGTGCCAGTCAACCCTTTCTCGGGAACTACGAGCAGTACTTC. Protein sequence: CASQPFLGNYEQYF.

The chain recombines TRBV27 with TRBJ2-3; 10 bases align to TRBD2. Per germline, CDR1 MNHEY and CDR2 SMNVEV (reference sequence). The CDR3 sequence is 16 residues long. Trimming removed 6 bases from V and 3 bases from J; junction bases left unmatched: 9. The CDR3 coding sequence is TGTGCCAGCAGGGGCAGACTAGCGGGCCTTACAGATACGCAGTATTTT. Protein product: CASRGRLAGLTDTQYF.

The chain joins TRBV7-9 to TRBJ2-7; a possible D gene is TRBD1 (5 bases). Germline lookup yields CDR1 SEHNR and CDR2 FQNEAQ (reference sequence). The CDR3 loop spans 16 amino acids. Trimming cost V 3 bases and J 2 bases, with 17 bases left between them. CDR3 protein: CASSLSTGALTYEQYF. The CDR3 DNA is TGTGCCAGCAGCTTGAGTACAGGAGCCTTGACCTACGAGCAGTACTTC.

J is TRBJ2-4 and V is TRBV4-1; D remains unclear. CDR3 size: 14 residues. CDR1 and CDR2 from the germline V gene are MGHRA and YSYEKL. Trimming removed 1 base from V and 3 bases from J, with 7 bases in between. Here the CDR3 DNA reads TGCGCCAGCAGCCAAGGACTGGTCAAAAACATTCAGTACTTC. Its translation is CASSQGLVKNIQYF.

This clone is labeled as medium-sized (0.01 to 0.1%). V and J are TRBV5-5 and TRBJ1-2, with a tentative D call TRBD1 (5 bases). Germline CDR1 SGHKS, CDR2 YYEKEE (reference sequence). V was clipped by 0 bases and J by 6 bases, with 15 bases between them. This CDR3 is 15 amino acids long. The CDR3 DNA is TGTGCCAGCAGCTTGGGGCAGGGAGCACTGGATGGCTACACCTTC. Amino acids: CASSLGQGALDGYTF. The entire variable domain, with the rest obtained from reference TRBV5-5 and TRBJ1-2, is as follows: DAGVTQSPTHLIKTRGQQVTLRCSPISGHKSVSWYQQVLGQGPQFIFQYYEKEERGRGNFPDRFSARQFPNYSSELNVNALLLGDSALYLCASSLGQGALDGYTFGSGTRLTVV.

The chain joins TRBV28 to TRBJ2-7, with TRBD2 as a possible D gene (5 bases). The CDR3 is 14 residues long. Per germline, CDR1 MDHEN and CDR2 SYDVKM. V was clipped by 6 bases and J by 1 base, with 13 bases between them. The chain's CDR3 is CASSTPGESYEQYF. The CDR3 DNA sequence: TGTGCCAGCAGCACACCCGGGGAATCCTACGAGCAGTACTTC.

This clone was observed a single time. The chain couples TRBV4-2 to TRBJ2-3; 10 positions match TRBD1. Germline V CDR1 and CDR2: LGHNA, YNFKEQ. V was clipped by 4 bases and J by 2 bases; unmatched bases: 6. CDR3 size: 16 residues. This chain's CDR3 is CASSPRTGGTTDTQYF. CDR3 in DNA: TGTGCCAGCAGCCCGAGGACAGGGGGGACCACAGATACGCAGTATTTT.

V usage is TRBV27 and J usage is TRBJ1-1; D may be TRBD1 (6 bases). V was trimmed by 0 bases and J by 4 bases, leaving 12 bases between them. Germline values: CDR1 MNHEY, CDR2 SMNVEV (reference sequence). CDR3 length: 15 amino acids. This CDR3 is CASSLSRDIGTEAFF. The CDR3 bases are TGTGCCAGCAGTTTATCAAGGGACATAGGCACTGAAGCTTTCTTT.

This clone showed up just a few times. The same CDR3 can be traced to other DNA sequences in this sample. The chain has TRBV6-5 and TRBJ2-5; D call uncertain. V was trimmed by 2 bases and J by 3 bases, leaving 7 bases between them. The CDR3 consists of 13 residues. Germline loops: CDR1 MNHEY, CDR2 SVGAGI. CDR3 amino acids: CASSYEAEETQYF. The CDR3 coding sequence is TGTGCCAGCAGTTACGAGGCGGAAGAGACCCAGTACTTC.

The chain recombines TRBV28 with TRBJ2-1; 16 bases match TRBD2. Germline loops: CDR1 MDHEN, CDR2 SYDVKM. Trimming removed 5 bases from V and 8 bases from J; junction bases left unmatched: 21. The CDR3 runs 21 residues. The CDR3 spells CASSTVGRSGLAGGPIDEQFF. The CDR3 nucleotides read TGTGCCAGCAGTACAGTGGGGCGCTCGGGACTAGCGGGAGGGCCAATCGATGAGCAGTTCTTC.

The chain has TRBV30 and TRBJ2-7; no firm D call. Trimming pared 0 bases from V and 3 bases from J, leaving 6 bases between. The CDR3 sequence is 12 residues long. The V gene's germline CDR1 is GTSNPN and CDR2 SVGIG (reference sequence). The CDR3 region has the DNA TGTGCCTGGAGTGTTGGAGTCTACGAGCAGTACTTC. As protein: CAWSVGVYEQYF.

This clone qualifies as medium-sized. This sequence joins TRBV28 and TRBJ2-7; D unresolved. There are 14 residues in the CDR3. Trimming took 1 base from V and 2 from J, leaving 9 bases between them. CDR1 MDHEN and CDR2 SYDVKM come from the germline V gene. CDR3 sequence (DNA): TGTGCCAGCAGTTTATTTGGAACAGCCTACGAGCAGTACTTC. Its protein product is CASSLFGTAYEQYF. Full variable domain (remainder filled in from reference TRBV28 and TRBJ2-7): DVKVTQSSRYLVKRTGEKVFLECVQDMDHENMFWYRQDPGLGLRLIYFSYDVKMKEKGDIPEGYSVSREKKERFSLILESASTNQTSMYLCASSLFGTAYEQYFGPGTRLTVT.